This T cell receptor (beta chain) was profiled in a study of blood T cell repertoires in COVID-19. CDR3 size: 13 residues. V lost 4 bases, J lost 2 bases, and 4 bases stayed unmatched. The germline gives CDR1 GTSNPN, CDR2 SVGIG (reference sequence). TCRdb's copy holds only in-frame clones and misses some; the assay was immunoSEQ multiplex PCR. The table lists about 280,000 clones, 83% of them singletons. The TCR comes from a woman in her fifties or sixties who had recovered from COVID-19. The V and J genes are TRBV30 and TRBJ1-2; 7 bases match TRBD1. The material sequenced was peripheral blood. The CDR3 DNA sequence: TGTGCCTGGAAGACAGGGACGAACTATGGCTACACCTTC. This encodes CAWKTGTNYGYTF.